This is a list of T cell receptor beta chains from one sample in a study of Ad26.COV2.S vaccination and SARS-CoV-2 variants. Libraries were prepared by immunoSEQ multiplex PCR; TCRdb keeps only in-frame clonotypes and omits some of them. The data show about 400,000 clones, with over 75% seen just once and approximately 4% held by the top ten. This sample comprised peripheral blood, obtained in a trial of Ad26.COV2.S vaccine versus placebo. The receptors stem from a person aged 18-65 years who received the Ad26.COV2.S COVID-19 vaccine or a placebo. Each CDR3 is given with its conserved first and last residue.

V gene: TRBV28
CDR3 protein: CASSLWGARDYEQYF

V gene: TRBV11-2
CDR3 protein: CASSLAWRGYGYTF

V gene: TRBV11-2
CDR3 protein: CASSLDRGRTQHF

V gene: TRBV6-6
CDR3 protein: CASSYGSDSKNIQYF

V gene: TRBV24-1
CDR3 protein: CATSEMAGSEQFF

V gene: TRBV28
CDR3 protein: CASSLSLSNTEAFF

V gene: TRBV2
CDR3 protein: CASQPFLTDTQYF

V gene: TRBV7-2
CDR3 protein: CASSRASGAWNTQYF

V gene: TRBV18
CDR3 protein: CASSRASGGIDEQYF

V gene: TRBV6-5
CDR3 protein: CASSRDRDYEQYF

V gene: TRBV28
CDR3 protein: CASTRRGEVRAKNIQYF

V gene: TRBV5-1
CDR3 protein: CASSLEQGAQNSPLHF

V gene: TRBV4-1
CDR3 protein: CASSHGPALNTEAFF

V gene: TRBV30
CDR3 protein: CAWTQDRGFYGYTF

V gene: TRBV28
CDR3 protein: CASKYRDLSPLHF

V gene: TRBV3-1/TRBV3-2
CDR3 protein: CASSQWGLAGGPEDTGELFF

V gene: TRBV27
CDR3 protein: CASSSSLGEMNTEAFF

V gene: TRBV7-9
CDR3 protein: CASSPTRLARPPDEQFF

V gene: TRBV10-2
CDR3 protein: CASTAEQETQYF

V gene: TRBV30
CDR3 protein: CAWGAYQETQYF

V gene: TRBV3-1/TRBV3-2
CDR3 protein: CASSQEGSEGGYTF

V gene: TRBV18
CDR3 protein: CASSASSYEQYF

V gene: TRBV7-2
CDR3 protein: CASSLRQGLGEKLFF

V gene: TRBV18
CDR3 protein: CASSPRVSGGFQETQYF

V gene: TRBV7-3
CDR3 protein: CASSPSRGSASGPNQPQHF

V gene: TRBV5-1
CDR3 protein: CASSLAAAAPEQYF

V gene: TRBV9
CDR3 protein: CASSQLGGSSGKLDTQYF

V gene: TRBV14
CDR3 protein: CASSQDDSYGYTF

V gene: TRBV3-1/TRBV3-2
CDR3 protein: CASSQGDRVFDEQYF

V gene: TRBV5-1
CDR3 protein: CASSPTTGINEKLFF

V gene: TRBV6-5
CDR3 protein: CASGEYSNQPQHF

V gene: TRBV7-6
CDR3 protein: CASSPSGGLYNEQFF

V gene: TRBV2
CDR3 protein: CASSDAGTVNTEAFF

V gene: TRBV7-9
CDR3 protein: CASSLPGGLSGAFF

V gene: TRBV9
CDR3 protein: CASSVGRTGNTGELFF

V gene: TRBV24-1
CDR3 protein: CATSDPGGEDEKLFF

V gene: TRBV19
CDR3 protein: CASREGGRNQPQHF

V gene: TRBV6-5
CDR3 protein: CASRPDLSSYGYTF

V gene: TRBV5-1
CDR3 protein: CASSLSGSTGELFF

V gene: TRBV7-6
CDR3 protein: CASSLWPSYEQYF

V gene: TRBV5-1
CDR3 protein: CATRDNQETQYF

V gene: TRBV20-1
CDR3 protein: CSASTGQALGEQFF

V gene: TRBV19
CDR3 protein: CATKTAGGDSGYTF

V gene: TRBV9
CDR3 protein: CASSEQVLPSPLHF

V gene: TRBV7-2
CDR3 protein: CASSARLAGGMDEQFF